A selection of T cell receptor beta chains follows, all from one sample in a study of regulatory T cells in long-lasting Graves disease. MiXCR was run by TCRdb on the multiplex PCR reads, yielding one entry per CDR3 protein. This repertoire shows 400,000 to 550,000 distinct CDR3 sequences, around 15% found once; its top ten account for approximately 12%. This sample also belongs to another study, concerning T cells in Graves' hyperthyroidism and ophthalmopathy.

Source: peripheral blood mononuclear cells (PBMCs), taken at new diagnosis, from a patient treated with antithyroid drugs. The source of these receptors is a woman younger than 45 with Graves disease. The CDR3 runs from the conserved cysteine through the conserved F or W. The D gene is left open where the match is weak. Some rows mark clone size as missing; the rest say once, few, many or name a class of expanded clone.

d_gene	v_gene	abundance	j_gene	CDR3nt	CDR3aa
-	TRBV13	many	TRBJ2-6	TGTGCCAGCAGCTTATTAAGGGGCTCTGGGGCCAACGTCCTGACTTTC	CASSLLRGSGANVLTF
-	TRBV18	few	TRBJ2-7	TGTGCCAGCTCCCCCCGGGGCAGGATATACGAGCAGTACTTC	CASSPRGRIYEQYF
-	TRBV3-1	few	TRBJ1-3	TGTGCCAGCAGCCCCTTAGGGACCGTCTCTGGAAACACCATATATTTT	CASSPLGTVSGNTIYF
-	TRBV18	few	TRBJ1-2	TGTGCCAGCTCACCACGGGACCGAAGACGGAACTATGGCTACACCTTC	CASSPRDRRRNYGYTF
TRBD1	TRBV29-1	few	TRBJ2-5	TGCAGCGTCATACAGGGGGCCGGTGAGACCCAGTACTTC	CSVIQGAGETQYF
-	TRBV7-9	many	TRBJ2-2	TGTGCCAGCAGCTTGGAGGTCAAGGGGGAGCTGTTTTTT	CASSLEVKGELFF
TRBD1	TRBV28	many	TRBJ2-1	TGTGCCAGCATTTCCGGGACAGCTAAAAATGAGCAGTTCTTC	CASISGTAKNEQFF
-	TRBV6-1	-	TRBJ2-2	TGTGCCAGCATGAACAGGGAGGCCGGGGAGCTGTTTTTT	CASMNREAGELFF
-	TRBV28	-	TRBJ1-5	TGTGCCAGCAGGAAAGGGGGAGGCAGTCAGCCCCAGCATTTT	CASRKGGGSQPQHF
-	TRBV5-1	-	TRBJ2-7	TGCGCCAGCAGCCGAGTATCAGGGGCGGCTTCCTACGAGCAGTACTTC	CASSRVSGAASYEQYF
TRBD2	TRBV29-1	-	TRBJ2-3	TGCAGCGTTGAAGATCGAACTAGCGGGAAGAGCACAGATACGCAGTATTTT	CSVEDRTSGKSTDTQYF
TRBD1	TRBV5-1	-	TRBJ2-2	TGCGCCAGCAGCTTAGGACAGGGGGAGGACACCGGGGAGCTGCTTTTT	CASSLGQGEDTGELLF
-	TRBV28	-	TRBJ2-7	TGTGCCAGCAACCCCGGGACCCTCGACGAGCAGTACTTC	CASNPGTLDEQYF
TRBD1	TRBV5-1	few	TRBJ1-3	TGCGCCAGCAGCTCGACAGGGGTCGGAAACACCATATATTTT	CASSSTGVGNTIYF
TRBD2	TRBV7-2	many	TRBJ2-1	TGTGCCAGCAGCCCACTAGCGTTAGATGAGCAGTTCTTC	CASSPLALDEQFF
TRBD2	TRBV11-2	many	TRBJ2-1	TGTGCCAGCAGAACCGGGACTAGCGGGACCCCCTACAATGAGCAGTTCTTC	CASRTGTSGTPYNEQFF
-	TRBV7-9	few	TRBJ2-5	TGTGCCAGCAGCTTAGGAAGGGGATCGGAAGAGACCCAGTACTTC	CASSLGRGSEETQYF
TRBD2	TRBV7-3	many	TRBJ2-1	TGTGCCAGCAGCTGGGCTGGCGGGGGCTACAATGAGCAGTTCTTC	CASSWAGGGYNEQFF
-	TRBV7-9	many	TRBJ2-1	TGTGCCAGCAGCCCCCGGACTATCAGCTCCTACAATGAGCAGTTCTTC	CASSPRTISSYNEQFF
-	TRBV7-2	many	TRBJ2-2	TGTGCCAGCAGCTTAGTAGCTGATACGAACACCGGGGAGCTGTTTTTT	CASSLVADTNTGELFF